The next 5 T cell receptor beta chains were all read from a single sample in a study of graft-versus-host responses after intestinal transplantation (dated by TCRdb to the early 2020s). Their recognized antigens are unknown. The sample's time point label, decoded: cells obtained before transplantation from donor or recipient. Receptors were amplified or captured by the immunoSEQ multiplex PCR assay. TCRdb took over this immuneACCESS table, retaining in-frame rearrangements with V and J assigned. Such tables are incomplete; in checked studies, under half of the missing clones stem from an unresolved V gene, and the remainder is unexplained. Across this sample there are approximately 88,000 clones, with roughly 93% seen only once. Over 0.15% of the sample comes from the top ten. The specimen was unstimulated CD4+ T cells sorted from spleen or lymph node cells, collected before transplant. These receptor sequences come from a human donor who was the organ donor for an intestinal transplant.

The chain uses TRBV11-2 and TRBJ2-7; TRBD2 agrees at 9 bases. The CDR3 runs 14 residues. Germline CDR1 and CDR2: SGHAT and FQNNGV. V lost 1 base and J lost 3; bases outside the gene matches: 1. The CDR3: CASSLGGGGYEQYF. Written as DNA, the CDR3 is TGTGCCAGCAGCTTAGGCGGGGGGGGCTACGAGCAGTACTTC.

The chain links TRBV7-8 to TRBJ1-1; 9 nucleotides line up with TRBD1. CDR1 is SGHVS and CDR2 is FQNEAQ in the germline V gene. This CDR3 comprises 14 residues. The V gene end was trimmed by 5 bases and the J gene end by 4 bases; junction bases not matched to a gene: 5. The CDR3 here is CASSKQGAGTEAFF. The DNA for the CDR3 is TGTGCCAGCAGCAAACAGGGGGCGGGCACTGAAGCTTTCTTT.

The chain couples TRBV5-1 to TRBJ2-2; the D gene is possibly TRBD1 (6 bases). The CDR3 covers 16 residues. V gave up 0 bases and J gave up 5 bases, with 14 bases separating them. CDR1 is SGHRS and CDR2 is YFSETQ in the germline V gene. The CDR3 DNA follows: TGCGCCAGCAGCTTGGTGGCAGGGGCAAGAACCGGGGAGCTGTTTTTT. This codes for CASSLVAGARTGELFF.

The V call is TRBV19, the J call TRBJ1-6; 8 nucleotides agree with TRBD1. The CDR3 runs to 14 residues. The V gene's germline CDR1 is LNHDA and CDR2 SQIVND (reference sequence). V shed 7 bases and J 10 bases; nucleotides not matched to a gene: 9. The CDR3 bases are TGTGCCAGTACCGGGACAGGCGGTCGGTCACCCCTCCACTTT. Amino acids: CASTGTGGRSPLHF.

V is TRBV5-1 and J is TRBJ2-5; TRBD2 matches at 10 bases. Germline trimming cut 6 bases from V and 5 bases from J; bases unmatched to any gene: 10. Germline values: CDR1 SGHRS, CDR2 YFSETQ. The CDR3 length is 15 residues. The CDR3 nucleotides read TGCGCCAGCAATTCATTAGCGGGGGGCCCGGAGACCCAGTACTTC. Protein sequence: CASNSLAGGPETQYF.